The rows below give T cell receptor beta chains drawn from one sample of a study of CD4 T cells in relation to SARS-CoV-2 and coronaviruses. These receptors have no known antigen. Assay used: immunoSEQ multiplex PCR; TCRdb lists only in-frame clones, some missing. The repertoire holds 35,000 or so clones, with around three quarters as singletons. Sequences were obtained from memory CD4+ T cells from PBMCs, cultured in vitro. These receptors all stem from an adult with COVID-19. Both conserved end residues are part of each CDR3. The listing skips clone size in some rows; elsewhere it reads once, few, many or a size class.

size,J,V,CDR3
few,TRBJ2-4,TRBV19,CASSMEPLAKNIQYF
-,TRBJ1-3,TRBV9,CASSVTSSGNTIYF
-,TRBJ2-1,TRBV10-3,CAISESEGQGRGEQFF
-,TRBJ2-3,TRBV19,CASSFKGQGSTDTQYF
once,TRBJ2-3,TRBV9,CASSLSGMGTDTQYF
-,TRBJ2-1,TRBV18,CASRTSGRGWNEQFF
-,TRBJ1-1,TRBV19,CANSAGVMNTEAFF
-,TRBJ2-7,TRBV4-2,CASSQDLPPLVKYF
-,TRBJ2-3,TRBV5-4,CASSSRQAGTDTQYF
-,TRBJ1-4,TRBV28,CASSLHNEHEKLFF
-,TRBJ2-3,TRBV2,CASRREGLGSTDTQYF
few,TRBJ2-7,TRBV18,CASSPGTGGSYEQYF
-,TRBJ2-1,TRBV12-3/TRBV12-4,CASSLGREPEFF
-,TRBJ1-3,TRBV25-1,CASSDPKGAGSPGNTIYF
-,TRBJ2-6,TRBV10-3,CAISSTGTSGANVLTF
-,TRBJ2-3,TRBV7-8,CASSEDSAGDTQYF
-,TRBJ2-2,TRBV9,CASSRGQGNTGELFF
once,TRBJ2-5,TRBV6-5,CASIFGGEETQYF
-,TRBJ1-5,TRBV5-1,CASSLDTNQPQHF
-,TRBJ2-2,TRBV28,CAASVAGELFF
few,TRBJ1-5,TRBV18,CASSPPGSNQPQHF
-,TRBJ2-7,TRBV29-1,CSPRDYQSEVYF
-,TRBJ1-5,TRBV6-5,CASSPGVRGQPQHF
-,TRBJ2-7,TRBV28,CASSLGRGPSEQYF
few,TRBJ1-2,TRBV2,CASRASGTGANGYTF